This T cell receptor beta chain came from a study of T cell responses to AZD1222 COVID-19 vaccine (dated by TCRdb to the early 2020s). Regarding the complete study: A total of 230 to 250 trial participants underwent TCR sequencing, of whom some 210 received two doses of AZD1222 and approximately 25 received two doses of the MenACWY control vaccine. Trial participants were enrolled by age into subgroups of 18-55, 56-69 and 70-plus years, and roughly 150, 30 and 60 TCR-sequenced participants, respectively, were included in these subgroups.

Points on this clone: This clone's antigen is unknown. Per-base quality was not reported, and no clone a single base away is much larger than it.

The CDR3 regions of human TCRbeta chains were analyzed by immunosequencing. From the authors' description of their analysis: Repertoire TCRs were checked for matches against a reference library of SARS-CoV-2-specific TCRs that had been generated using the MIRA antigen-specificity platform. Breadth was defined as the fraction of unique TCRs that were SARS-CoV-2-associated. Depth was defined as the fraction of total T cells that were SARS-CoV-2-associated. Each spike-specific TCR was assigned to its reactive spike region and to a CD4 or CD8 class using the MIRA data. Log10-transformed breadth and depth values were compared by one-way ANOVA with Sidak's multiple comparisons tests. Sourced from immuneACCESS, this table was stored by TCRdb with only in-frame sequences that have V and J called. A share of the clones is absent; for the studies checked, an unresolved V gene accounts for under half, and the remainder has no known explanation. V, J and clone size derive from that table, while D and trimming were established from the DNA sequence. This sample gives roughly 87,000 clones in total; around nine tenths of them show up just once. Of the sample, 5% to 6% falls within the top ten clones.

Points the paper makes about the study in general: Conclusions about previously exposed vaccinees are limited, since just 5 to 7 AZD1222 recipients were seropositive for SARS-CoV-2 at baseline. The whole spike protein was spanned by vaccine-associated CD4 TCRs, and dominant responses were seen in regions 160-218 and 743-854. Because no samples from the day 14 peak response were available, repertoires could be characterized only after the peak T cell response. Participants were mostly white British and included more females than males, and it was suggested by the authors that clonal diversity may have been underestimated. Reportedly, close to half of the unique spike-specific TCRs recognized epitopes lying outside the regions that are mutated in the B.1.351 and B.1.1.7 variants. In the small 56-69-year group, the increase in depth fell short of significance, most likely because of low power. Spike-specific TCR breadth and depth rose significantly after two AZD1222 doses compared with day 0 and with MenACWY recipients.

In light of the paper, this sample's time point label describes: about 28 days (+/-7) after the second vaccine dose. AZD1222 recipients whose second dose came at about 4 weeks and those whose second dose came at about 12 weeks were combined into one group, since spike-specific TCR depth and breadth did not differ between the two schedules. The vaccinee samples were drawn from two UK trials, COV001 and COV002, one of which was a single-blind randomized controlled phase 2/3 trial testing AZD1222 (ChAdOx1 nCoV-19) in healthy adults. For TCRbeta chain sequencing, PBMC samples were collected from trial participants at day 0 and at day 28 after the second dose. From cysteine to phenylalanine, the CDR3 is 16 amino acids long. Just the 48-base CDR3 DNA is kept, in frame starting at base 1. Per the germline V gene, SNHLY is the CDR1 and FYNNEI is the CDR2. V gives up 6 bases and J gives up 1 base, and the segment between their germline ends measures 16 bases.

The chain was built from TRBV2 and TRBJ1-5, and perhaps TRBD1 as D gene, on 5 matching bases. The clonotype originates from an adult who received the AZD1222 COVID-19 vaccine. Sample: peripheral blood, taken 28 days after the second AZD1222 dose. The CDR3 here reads CASRKWTRASNQPQHF. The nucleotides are TGTGCCAGCAGAAAATGGACCAGGGCAAGCAATCAGCCCCAGCATTTT.